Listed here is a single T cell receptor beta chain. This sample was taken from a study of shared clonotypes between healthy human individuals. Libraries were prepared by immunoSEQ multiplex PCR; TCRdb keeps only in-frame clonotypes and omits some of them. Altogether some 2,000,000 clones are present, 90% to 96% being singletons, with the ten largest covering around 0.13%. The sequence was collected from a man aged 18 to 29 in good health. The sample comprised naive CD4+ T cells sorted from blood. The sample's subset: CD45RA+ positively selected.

As DNA, the CDR3 is TGTGCCAGCAGAATAGCGGTCACCAGCTCCTACAATGAGCAGTTCTTC. Its translation is CASRIAVTSSYNEQFF. The V call is TRBV27, the J call TRBJ2-1; the D gene is possibly TRBD2 (6 bases). The V and J ends lost 6 bases and 0 bases respectively, with 15 bases between them. The germline V gene has CDR1 MNHEY and CDR2 SMNVEV (reference sequence). This CDR3 comprises 16 residues.